A selection of T cell receptor beta chains follows, all from one sample in a study of T cells in Graves' hyperthyroidism and ophthalmopathy. TCRdb reprocessed the multiplex PCR reads via MiXCR and lists one record per CDR3 protein. Of approximately 640,000 distinct CDR3 sequences listed, around 15% are singletons. The sample taken for sequencing was blood. Source of these receptors: a woman aged 30 to 39 with Graves' hyperthyroidism. The CDR3 runs from the conserved cysteine through the conserved F or W. D genes are given only for firm matches. Size is omitted from some rows. Given values are once, few, many or a class for expanded clones.

clone_size: many
v_call: TRBV11-2
d_call: .
j_call: TRBJ2-7
cdr3_aa: CASSPGRGKSSYEQYF
cdr3_nt: TGTGCCAGCAGCCCAGGACGGGGGAAGAGCTCCTACGAGCAGTACTTC

clone_size: many
v_call: TRBV28
d_call: TRBD1
j_call: TRBJ2-3
cdr3_aa: CASSDRVQDTQYF
cdr3_nt: TGTGCCAGCAGCGACAGGGTGCAAGATACGCAGTATTTT

clone_size: many
v_call: TRBV28
d_call: TRBD1
j_call: TRBJ1-5
cdr3_aa: CASTPLRQGVQPQHF
cdr3_nt: TGTGCCAGCACCCCACTCCGACAGGGGGTCCAGCCCCAGCATTTT

clone_size: .
v_call: TRBV4-1
d_call: .
j_call: TRBJ1-5
cdr3_aa: CASSQGRSNQPQHF
cdr3_nt: TGCGCCAGCAGCCAAGGCAGGAGCAATCAGCCCCAGCATTTT

clone_size: .
v_call: TRBV13
d_call: .
j_call: TRBJ1-1
cdr3_aa: CASSVAVMENTEAFF
cdr3_nt: TGTGCCAGCAGCGTAGCGGTTATGGAGAACACTGAAGCTTTCTTT

clone_size: many
v_call: TRBV12-3/TRBV12-4
d_call: .
j_call: TRBJ1-2
cdr3_aa: CASSFVTDYGYTF
cdr3_nt: TGTGCCAGCAGTTTTGTCACGGACTATGGCTACACCTTC

clone_size: .
v_call: TRBV24-1
d_call: .
j_call: TRBJ1-5
cdr3_aa: CATSRASNQPQHF
cdr3_nt: TGTGCCACCAGTAGGGCCAGCAATCAGCCCCAGCATTTT

clone_size: many
v_call: TRBV6-2/TRBV6-3
d_call: .
j_call: TRBJ2-7
cdr3_aa: CASSYSGPLSSYEQYF
cdr3_nt: TGTGCCAGCAGTTACTCGGGACCCCTCAGCTCCTACGAGCAGTACTTC

clone_size: few
v_call: TRBV7-3
d_call: TRBD2
j_call: TRBJ2-3
cdr3_aa: CASSPHSLAGVADTQYF
cdr3_nt: TGTGCCAGCAGCCCTCACTCCTTAGCGGGAGTGGCAGATACGCAGTATTTT

clone_size: many
v_call: TRBV5-1
d_call: .
j_call: TRBJ2-3
cdr3_aa: CASSTNVDTQYF
cdr3_nt: TGCGCCAGCAGCACGAACGTGGATACGCAGTATTTT

clone_size: few
v_call: TRBV11-2
d_call: .
j_call: TRBJ2-7
cdr3_aa: CASSPLPDDPFYEQYF
cdr3_nt: TGTGCCAGCAGCCCGTTGCCCGACGACCCCTTCTACGAGCAGTACTTC

clone_size: few
v_call: TRBV20-1
d_call: TRBD2
j_call: TRBJ2-1
cdr3_aa: CSARVGLAGPTRSSYNEQFF
cdr3_nt: TGCAGTGCTAGAGTCGGACTAGCGGGACCCACCAGGAGCTCCTACAATGAGCAGTTCTTC

clone_size: .
v_call: TRBV5-1
d_call: .
j_call: TRBJ1-1
cdr3_aa: CASSLITGSIGEAFF
cdr3_nt: TGCGCCAGCAGCTTAATAACAGGGAGCATTGGTGAAGCTTTCTTT

clone_size: many
v_call: TRBV7-9
d_call: .
j_call: TRBJ1-1
cdr3_aa: CASSSPGGRTEAFF
cdr3_nt: TGTGCCAGCAGCTCCCCGGGAGGAAGGACTGAAGCTTTCTTT

clone_size: .
v_call: TRBV29-1
d_call: TRBD2
j_call: TRBJ2-1
cdr3_aa: CSAPGASGNEQFF
cdr3_nt: TGCAGCGCCCCCGGGGCTAGCGGGAATGAGCAGTTCTTC

clone_size: .
v_call: TRBV7-2
d_call: .
j_call: TRBJ1-3
cdr3_aa: CASSRDGSGNTIYF
cdr3_nt: TGTGCCAGCAGCCGGGACGGCTCTGGAAACACCATATATTTT